These 30 T cell receptor beta chains came from one sample sequenced in a study of OX40 agonist ivuxolimab in advanced cancers. Sequenced by immunoSEQ multiplex PCR; TCRdb stores in-frame clones only, minus some. Among 40,000 to 50,000 clones, 80% were seen once, and the ten largest hold around 9.3%. Sample: CD4+ or CD8+ T cells sorted from blood, taken in a trial of the OX40 agonist ivuxolimab. The receptors derive from an adult with an advanced solid tumor such as melanoma, head and neck, liver or kidney cancer.

The chain combines TRBV10-2 with TRBJ2-7; D is uncertain. The CDR3 runs 14 residues. Germline V CDR1 and CDR2: WSHSY, SAAADI. V was cut by 6 bases and J by 0 bases, with 12 bases left in between. CDR3 sequence: CASRDPRFSYEQYF. In DNA form, the CDR3 reads TGCGCCAGCAGGGATCCTCGGTTCTCCTACGAGCAGTACTTC.

In this sample, this clone turned up a few times. The DNA for the CDR3 is TGTGCCAGCAGCACCGAGAGAGGGAACACCGGGGAGCTGTTTTTT. It encodes CASSTERGNTGELFF. V gene TRBV9 combines with J gene TRBJ2-2; D remains unclear. V was pared by 4 bases and J by 1 base, with 11 bases between. CDR1 SGDLS and CDR2 YYNGEE come from the germline V gene. The CDR3 runs to 15 residues.

This chain uses TRBV28 with TRBJ2-2; the match to TRBD2 covers 8 bases. Germline-derived CDR1 and CDR2 are MDHEN and SYDVKM. V trimming: 6 bases; J trimming: 6 bases; junction bases outside the gene matches: 9. CDR3 size: 15 residues. The CDR3 region is CASSPSGGTAGELFF. CDR3 coding DNA: TGTGCCAGCAGCCCATCGGGGGGGACTGCCGGGGAGCTGTTTTTT. Supplemented by reference TRBV28 and TRBJ2-2, the full variable domain reads DVKVTQSSRYLVKRTGEKVFLECVQDMDHENMFWYRQDPGLGLRLIYFSYDVKMKEKGDIPEGYSVSREKKERFSLILESASTNQTSMYLCASSPSGGTAGELFFGEGSRLTVL.

This chain connects TRBV10-1 to TRBJ1-1, with TRBD1 as a possible D gene (6 bases). Trimming left V 0 bases short and J 4 bases short, with 12 bases between. The germline V gene has CDR1 WNHNN and CDR2 SYGVQD (reference sequence). CDR3 length equals 15 residues. The CDR3 sequence is CASSESLGASTEAFF. CDR3 sequence (DNA): TGCGCCAGCAGTGAGTCGCTGGGGGCAAGCACTGAAGCTTTCTTT.

The chain employs TRBV9 and TRBJ2-3, with 8 bases matching TRBD2. The V segment lost 0 bases and the J segment 3 bases; nucleotides outside the gene matches: 3. This CDR3 region has 15 residues. The germline V gene has CDR1 SGDLS and CDR2 YYNGEE. The chain's CDR3 is CASSVVPSGTDTQYF. DNA of the CDR3: TGTGCCAGCAGCGTAGTCCCTAGCGGGACAGATACGCAGTATTTT.

V is TRBV11-1 and J is TRBJ2-7, with D perhaps matching TRBD1 (6 bases). Trimming stripped 1 base from V and 3 bases from J, with 16 bases between. The CDR3 contains 16 residues. Germline values: CDR1 SGHAT, CDR2 FQDESV (reference sequence). CDR3 in amino acids: CASSLDDRPRVYEQYF. The CDR3 DNA reads as TGTGCCAGCAGCTTAGATGACAGGCCTAGGGTCTACGAGCAGTACTTC.

J is TRBJ2-7 and V is TRBV19; no definite D call. The CDR3 totals 15 residues. CDR1 and CDR2 (germline): LNHDA, SQIVND (reference sequence). The V gene lost 5 bases and the J gene lost 1 base, with 15 bases spanning the gap. This chain's CDR3 is CASSGSGPFSYEQYF. Written as DNA, the CDR3 is TGTGCCAGTAGTGGATCCGGTCCCTTTTCCTACGAGCAGTACTTC.

This chain connects TRBV28 to TRBJ2-2; the match to TRBD1 covers 8 bases. CDR1 is MDHEN and CDR2 is SYDVKM in the germline V gene. The length of the CDR3 is 15 residues. The V and J ends lost 6 bases and 4 bases, in that order; junction bases with no gene match: 7. The CDR3 bases are TGTGCCAGCAGCAGGACAGGGTTAAGCACCGGGGAGCTGTTTTTT. Residues: CASSRTGLSTGELFF.

The chain joins TRBV5-1 to TRBJ1-6; D gene unclear. The CDR3 has 14 amino acids. Trimming removed 0 bases at V and 7 bases at J, with 8 bases between. Germline CDR1 and CDR2: SGHRS and YFSETQ. The CDR3 is CASSLGRDNSPLHF. CDR3 coding DNA: TGCGCCAGCAGCTTGGGCCGAGACAATTCACCCCTCCACTTT.

The rearrangement links TRBV18 to TRBJ1-1; tentatively, D is TRBD1 (5 bases). The CDR3 consists of 14 residues. V lost 4 bases and J 4 bases, leaving 13 bases between the germline ends. Germline V gene data show CDR1 as KGHSH and CDR2 as LQKENI. This chain's CDR3 is CASSQEGSGTEAFF. In DNA, the CDR3 is TGTGCCAGCTCACAGGAGGGGTCGGGCACTGAAGCTTTCTTT.

This chain connects TRBV9 to TRBJ2-3; the D gene is possibly TRBD2 (6 bases). The CDR3 runs to 17 residues. The V and J ends lost 3 bases and 0 bases respectively, with 17 bases between them. Germline V gene data show CDR1 as SGDLS and CDR2 as YYNGEE. CDR3 coding DNA: TGTGCCAGCAGCGCCCTCACCCAAGGGACTAGCACAGATACGCAGTATTTT. It specifies CASSALTQGTSTDTQYF.

The count of this clone is one. The J gene is TRBJ2-5, the V gene TRBV6-6, with TRBD1 matching 10 bases. The CDR3 loop spans 14 amino acids. In germline, CDR1 is MNHNY, CDR2 SVGAGI (reference sequence). V lost 2 bases to trimming and J lost 9 bases; unmatched junction nucleotides: 6. CDR3 coding DNA: TGTGCCAGCAGTTACGTGGGACAGGGGCATCCCCAGTACTTC. This encodes CASSYVGQGHPQYF.

V gene TRBV28 combines with J gene TRBJ1-5, with D perhaps TRBD1 (6 bases). Germline-derived CDR1 and CDR2 are MDHEN and SYDVKM. V was cut by 7 bases and J by 1 base, with 14 bases left in between. The CDR3 runs 15 residues. The CDR3 bases are TGTGCCAGCACCCAAGGGGGGCTGAGCAATCAGCCCCAGCATTTT. Its protein product is CASTQGGLSNQPQHF.

The chain employs TRBV11-2 and TRBJ1-5; no reliable D call. Trimming took off 1 base at V and 3 bases at J, with 13 bases between the two ends. Germline CDR1 and CDR2: SGHAT and FQNNGV. The CDR3 loop spans 16 amino acids. CDR3 in amino acids: CASSLGMGNANQPQHF. CDR3 nucleotides: TGTGCCAGCAGCTTAGGTATGGGGAACGCCAATCAGCCCCAGCATTTT.

This rearrangement joins TRBV7-8 to TRBJ2-7; TRBD2 aligns across 10 bases. With 8 bases clipped from V and 0 bases from J, the junction kept 10 bases outside the gene matches. The germline gives CDR1 SGHVS, CDR2 FQNEAQ. The CDR3 is made up of 16 amino acids. CDR3 protein: CASCPGTSVSSYEQYF. In DNA, the CDR3 is TGTGCCAGCTGTCCGGGGACTAGCGTATCCTCCTACGAGCAGTACTTC.

The CDR3 bases are TGTGCCAGCAGCTCCCGGGCGGGGCGGGGAGATACGCAGTATTTT. Translation: CASSSRAGRGDTQYF. The chain links TRBV11-3 to TRBJ2-3; maybe TRBD2 (6 bases). The V and J ends lost 4 bases and 5 bases respectively, with 16 bases between them. The CDR3 is 15 residues long. Germline loops: CDR1 SGHNT, CDR2 YENEEA.

The rearrangement uses TRBV10-3 and TRBJ1-2; weak D call: TRBD1 (5 bases). V lost 2 bases and J lost 8, with 15 bases in between. The CDR3 runs 14 residues. Per the germline V gene, CDR1 is ENHRY and CDR2 is SYGVKD. The CDR3 is CAISEGAKTEGYTF. The CDR3 DNA is TGTGCCATCAGTGAGGGGGCCAAGACCGAGGGCTACACCTTC.

V usage is TRBV10-3 and J usage is TRBJ1-4; D is possibly TRBD1 (6 bases). V was trimmed by 2 bases and J by 10 bases, leaving 17 bases between them. This CDR3 comprises 15 residues. Per germline, CDR1 ENHRY and CDR2 SYGVKD. Here the CDR3 reads CAISERGTPEGKLFF. The CDR3 nucleotides are TGTGCCATCAGTGAGAGGGGGACACCCGAGGGAAAACTGTTTTTT.

V and J are TRBV5-1 and TRBJ1-3, with 9 positions matching TRBD1. CDR1 is SGHRS and CDR2 is YFSETQ in the germline V gene. V was pared by 4 bases and J by 0 bases, with 2 bases of the junction left unmatched. This CDR3 comprises 15 residues. CDR3 loop: CASSLQGASGNTIYF. CDR3 coding DNA: TGCGCCAGCAGCCTACAGGGGGCCTCTGGAAACACCATATATTTT.

V is TRBV6-5 and J is TRBJ1-1; no clear D gene. Trimming pared 0 bases from V and 9 bases from J, leaving 5 bases between. Looked up from germline, CDR1 is MNHEY and CDR2 is SVGAGI. This CDR3 spans 11 amino acids. In DNA form, the CDR3 reads TGTGCCAGCAGTTACTCGACTCAAGCTTTCTTT. It translates to CASSYSTQAFF.

The J gene is TRBJ2-1, the V gene TRBV9; D is unresolved. The ends were cut back, 0 bases at V and 4 bases at J, with 8 bases in the middle. Germline CDR1 reads SGDLS; CDR2 reads YYNGEE. The CDR3 covers 14 residues. The CDR3 sequence: CASSVEEWYNEQFF. As DNA, the CDR3 is TGTGCCAGCAGCGTAGAGGAGTGGTACAATGAGCAGTTCTTC. The whole variable domain, remainder taken from reference TRBV9 and TRBJ2-1, is DSGVTQTPKHLITATGQRVTLRCSPRSGDLSVYWYQQSLDQGLQFLIQYYNGEERAKGNILERFSAQQFPDLHSELNLSSLELGDSALYFCASSVEEWYNEQFFGPGTRLTVL.

The rearrangement joins TRBV6-5 to TRBJ1-3, with a tentative D call TRBD1 (6 bases). The germline V gene has CDR1 MNHEY and CDR2 SVGAGI. The V end was cut by 0 bases, the J end by 2 bases, with 11 bases between. The CDR3 consists of 16 residues. CDR3 bases: TGTGCCAGCAGTTACTCGGGCAGGGGAACTGGAAACACCATATATTTT. Translated, it gives CASSYSGRGTGNTIYF.

Details on this clone: Other DNA sequences in this sample translate to the same CDR3. This chain joins TRBV5-1 and TRBJ2-5; D is unresolved. Germline CDR1 is SGHRS and CDR2 is YFSETQ. Trimming removed 0 bases at V and 5 bases at J, with 2 bases between. The CDR3 totals 11 residues. The CDR3 reads CASSLEETQYF. In DNA form, the CDR3 reads TGCGCCAGCAGCTTGGAGGAGACCCAGTACTTC.

V usage is TRBV10-1 and J usage is TRBJ2-4; D may match TRBD1 or TRBD2 (6 bases each). V lost 6 bases and J 0 bases, leaving 12 bases between the germline ends. From germline, CDR1 is WNHNN and CDR2 SYGVQD (reference sequence). This CDR3 is 15 amino acids long. DNA for the CDR3: TGCGCCAGCAGCGCGGGGACACCAGCCAAAAACATTCAGTACTTC. It is translated as CASSAGTPAKNIQYF.

The chain couples TRBV5-6 to TRBJ2-5; either TRBD1 or TRBD2 may fit D (6 bases each). The J call may be incorrect, as the DNA end agrees better with TRBJ2-7. This CDR3 has 13 amino acids. CDR1 and CDR2 from the germline V gene are SGHDT and YYEEEE. In DNA, the CDR3 is TGTGCCAGCAGCCGGGGGCCCACCTACGAGCAGTACTTC. Its protein product is CASSRGPTYEQYF.

The chain is built from TRBV18 and TRBJ1-3; D ambiguous. Trimming removed 3 bases at V and 2 bases at J, with 14 bases between. CDR1 and CDR2 from the germline V gene are KGHSH and LQKENI. CDR3 length equals 16 residues. The CDR3 protein is CASSPQKPGTGNTIYF. The CDR3 nucleotides are TGTGCCAGCTCACCCCAGAAACCAGGTACTGGAAACACCATATATTTT.

V gene TRBV20-1 combines with J gene TRBJ2-1; D remains ambiguous. The CDR3 has 11 amino acids. The germline gives CDR1 DFQATT, CDR2 SNEGSKA (reference sequence). V lost 2 bases and J 10 bases, leaving 9 bases between the germline ends. The chain's CDR3 is CSARPEKEQFF. CDR3 DNA: TGCAGTGCTAGACCTGAAAAAGAGCAGTTCTTC.

The chain employs TRBV7-9 and TRBJ1-5, with D perhaps TRBD1 (5 bases). The CDR3 is 14 amino acids. The V end was cut by 2 bases, the J end by 0 bases, with 5 bases between. CDR1 SEHNR and CDR2 FQNEAQ come from the germline V gene (reference sequence). The CDR3 DNA is TGTGCCAGCAGCTTAAGGGGTAGCAATCAGCCCCAGCATTTT. Translation gives CASSLRGSNQPQHF.

The chain has TRBV4-3 and TRBJ1-4, with D possibly matching TRBD1 (5 bases). V was cut by 1 base and J by 4 bases, with 10 bases left in between. Germline CDR1 reads LGHNA; CDR2 reads YSLEER. The CDR3 contains 15 residues. Here the CDR3 DNA reads TGCGCCAGCAGCCAAGGAGACAGCTTTAATGAAAAACTGTTTTTT. Amino acid sequence: CASSQGDSFNEKLFF.

This sequence joins TRBV14 and TRBJ1-1; D possibly corresponds to TRBD1 (5 bases). Germline lookup yields CDR1 SGHDN and CDR2 FVKESK. Trimming took off 0 bases at V and 11 bases at J, with 10 bases between the two ends. This CDR3 contains 12 residues. The CDR3 loop reads CASSQEPGKAFF. The DNA of the CDR3 is TGTGCCAGCAGCCAAGAACCAGGGAAGGCTTTCTTT.